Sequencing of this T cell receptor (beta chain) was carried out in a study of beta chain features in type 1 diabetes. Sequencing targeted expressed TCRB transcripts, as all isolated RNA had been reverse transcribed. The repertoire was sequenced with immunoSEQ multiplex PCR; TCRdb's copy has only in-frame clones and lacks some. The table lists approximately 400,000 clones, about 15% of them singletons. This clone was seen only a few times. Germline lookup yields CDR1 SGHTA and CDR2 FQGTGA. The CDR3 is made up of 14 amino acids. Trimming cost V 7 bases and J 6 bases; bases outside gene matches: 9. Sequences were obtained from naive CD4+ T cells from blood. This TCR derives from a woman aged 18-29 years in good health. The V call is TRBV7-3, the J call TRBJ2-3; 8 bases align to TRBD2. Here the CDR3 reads CASNLSGSGDTQYF. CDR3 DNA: TGTGCCAGCAACCTAAGCGGGAGCGGGGATACGCAGTATTTT.